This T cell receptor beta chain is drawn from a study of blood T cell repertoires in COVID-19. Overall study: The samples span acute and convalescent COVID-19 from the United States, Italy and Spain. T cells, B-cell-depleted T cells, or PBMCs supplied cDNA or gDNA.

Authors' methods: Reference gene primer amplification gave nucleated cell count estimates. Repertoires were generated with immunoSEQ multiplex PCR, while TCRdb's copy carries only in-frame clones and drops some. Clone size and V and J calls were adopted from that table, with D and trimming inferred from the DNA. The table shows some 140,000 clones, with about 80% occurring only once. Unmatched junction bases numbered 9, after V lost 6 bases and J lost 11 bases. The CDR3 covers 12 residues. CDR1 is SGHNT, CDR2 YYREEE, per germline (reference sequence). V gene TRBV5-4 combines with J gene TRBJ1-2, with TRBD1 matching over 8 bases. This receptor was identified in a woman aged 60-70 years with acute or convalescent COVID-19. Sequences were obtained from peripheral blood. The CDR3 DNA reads TGTGCCAGCACCCAGGGGGCGCAAGGTTACACCTTC. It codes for CASTQGAQGYTF.